This is a list of T cell receptor beta chains from one sample in a study of OX40 agonist ivuxolimab in advanced cancers. Assay used: immunoSEQ multiplex PCR; TCRdb lists only in-frame clones, some missing. This repertoire shows roughly 86,000 clones, about 90% found once; its top ten account for around 0.44%. The specimen comprised CD4+ or CD8+ T cells sorted from blood, sampled in a trial of the OX40 agonist ivuxolimab. The receptor set was obtained from an adult with an advanced solid tumor such as melanoma, head and neck, liver or kidney cancer. CDR3s include the opening cysteine and the closing phenylalanine or tryptophan. Fields, in order: D gene, clone size, V gene, J gene, CDR3 protein, CDR3 DNA. The D gene is left open where the match is weak. Expanded clones are given a class, and other clones once, few, many or no size at all.

d_gene: .
abundance: .
v_gene: TRBV2
j_gene: TRBJ2-1
CDR3aa: CASSETGFSYNEQFF
CDR3nt: TGTGCCAGCAGTGAAACGGGGTTTTCCTACAATGAGCAGTTCTTC

d_gene: .
abundance: .
v_gene: TRBV9
j_gene: TRBJ2-3
CDR3aa: CASSVAPGQDTQYF
CDR3nt: TGTGCCAGCAGCGTAGCACCCGGACAAGATACGCAGTATTTT

d_gene: .
abundance: few
v_gene: TRBV7-3
j_gene: TRBJ2-3
CDR3aa: CASSLTGPDTQYF
CDR3nt: TGTGCCAGCAGCTTAACGGGCCCAGATACGCAGTATTTT

d_gene: .
abundance: .
v_gene: TRBV5-1
j_gene: TRBJ1-1
CDR3aa: CASSKQGNTEAFF
CDR3nt: TGCGCCAGCAGTAAACAGGGGAACACTGAAGCTTTCTTT

d_gene: .
abundance: .
v_gene: TRBV6-6
j_gene: TRBJ1-1
CDR3aa: CASRPPFTEAFF
CDR3nt: TGTGCCAGCAGGCCACCTTTCACTGAAGCTTTCTTT

d_gene: .
abundance: once
v_gene: TRBV6-1
j_gene: TRBJ2-5
CDR3aa: CASSWDEWTQYF
CDR3nt: TGTGCCAGCAGTTGGGACGAATGGACCCAGTACTTC

d_gene: .
abundance: once
v_gene: TRBV7-2
j_gene: TRBJ1-2
CDR3aa: CASSFEVGGYTF
CDR3nt: TGTGCCAGCAGCTTCGAAGTCGGTGGCTACACCTTC

d_gene: .
abundance: .
v_gene: TRBV7-2
j_gene: TRBJ1-1
CDR3aa: CASSDYREDTEAFF
CDR3nt: TGTGCCAGCAGCGACTACAGGGAGGACACTGAAGCTTTCTTT

d_gene: .
abundance: .
v_gene: TRBV7-2
j_gene: TRBJ2-7
CDR3aa: CASSLVVNGEEQYF
CDR3nt: TGTGCCAGCAGCTTAGTTGTAAACGGGGAAGAGCAGTACTTC

d_gene: .
abundance: .
v_gene: TRBV4-3
j_gene: TRBJ1-2
CDR3aa: CASSRTQGWGGYTF
CDR3nt: TGCGCCAGCAGCCGGACGCAGGGGTGGGGCGGCTACACCTTC

d_gene: .
abundance: .
v_gene: TRBV10-3
j_gene: TRBJ2-1
CDR3aa: CAISRTGGLAEQFF
CDR3nt: TGTGCCATCAGTAGGACAGGAGGGTTGGCTGAGCAGTTCTTC

d_gene: .
abundance: .
v_gene: TRBV5-4
j_gene: TRBJ2-3
CDR3aa: CASSKPSILPPTQYF
CDR3nt: TGTGCCAGCAGCAAACCTAGCATCCTCCCGCCTACGCAGTATTTT

d_gene: .
abundance: .
v_gene: TRBV10-3
j_gene: TRBJ1-2
CDR3aa: CAISVGRAFAYGYTF
CDR3nt: TGTGCCATCAGTGTTGGCAGGGCGTTCGCTTATGGCTACACCTTC

d_gene: TRBD1
abundance: once
v_gene: TRBV4-2
j_gene: TRBJ1-1
CDR3aa: CASSQPDRVETNTEAFF
CDR3nt: TGTGCCAGCAGCCAACCTGACAGGGTCGAGACGAACACTGAAGCTTTCTTT

d_gene: TRBD1
abundance: .
v_gene: TRBV30
j_gene: TRBJ2-2
CDR3aa: CAWSVLLGTGGSGELFF
CDR3nt: TGTGCCTGGAGTGTTTTATTAGGGACAGGGGGCTCCGGGGAGCTGTTTTTT

d_gene: .
abundance: .
v_gene: TRBV19
j_gene: TRBJ1-3
CDR3aa: CASSPTGSGNTIYF
CDR3nt: TGTGCCAGTAGCCCGACAGGCTCTGGAAACACCATATATTTT

d_gene: .
abundance: .
v_gene: TRBV19
j_gene: TRBJ2-2
CDR3aa: CASSVSRARWLFF
CDR3nt: TGTGCCAGTAGCGTGTCCAGGGCCCGATGGCTGTTTTTT

d_gene: .
abundance: .
v_gene: TRBV18
j_gene: TRBJ1-4
CDR3aa: CASSPSGTTNEKLFF
CDR3nt: TGTGCCAGCTCACCGTCAGGAACCACTAATGAAAAACTGTTTTTT

d_gene: .
abundance: once
v_gene: TRBV6-5
j_gene: TRBJ2-7
CDR3aa: CASSQSLLPYEQYF
CDR3nt: TGTGCCAGCAGCCAATCCCTACTCCCCTACGAGCAGTACTTC

d_gene: .
abundance: .
v_gene: TRBV5-1
j_gene: TRBJ2-7
CDR3aa: CASSLAGVTGEQYF
CDR3nt: TGCGCCAGCAGCTTGGCAGGGGTTACGGGGGAGCAGTACTTC

d_gene: .
abundance: once
v_gene: TRBV7-2
j_gene: TRBJ2-1
CDR3aa: CASSFGGLDYNEQFF
CDR3nt: TGTGCCAGCAGCTTTGGCGGGTTAGACTACAATGAGCAGTTCTTC

d_gene: .
abundance: .
v_gene: TRBV9
j_gene: TRBJ2-1
CDR3aa: CASSVVPDSSYMGQFF
CDR3nt: TGTGCCAGCAGCGTAGTTCCCGACAGCTCCTACATGGGGCAGTTCTTC

d_gene: .
abundance: .
v_gene: TRBV28
j_gene: TRBJ1-1
CDR3aa: CASRTGAGTEAFF
CDR3nt: TGTGCCAGCAGGACCGGGGCGGGCACTGAAGCTTTCTTT

d_gene: .
abundance: .
v_gene: TRBV9
j_gene: TRBJ1-2
CDR3aa: CASSAGNWAQRSLNYGYTF
CDR3nt: TGTGCCAGCAGCGCTGGAAACTGGGCCCAGAGGTCTCTAAACTATGGCTACACCTTC

d_gene: .
abundance: .
v_gene: TRBV7-9
j_gene: TRBJ2-5
CDR3aa: CASSLEPRWETQYF
CDR3nt: TGTGCCAGCAGCTTAGAGCCCAGATGGGAGACCCAGTACTTC

d_gene: .
abundance: .
v_gene: TRBV2
j_gene: TRBJ2-3
CDR3aa: CASRSDTDTQYF
CDR3nt: TGTGCCAGCAGGTCCGACACAGATACGCAGTATTTT

d_gene: .
abundance: once
v_gene: TRBV6-1
j_gene: TRBJ2-4
CDR3aa: CASSGGGLGNIQYF
CDR3nt: TGTGCCAGCAGTGGAGGGGGACTCGGAAACATTCAGTACTTC

d_gene: .
abundance: once
v_gene: TRBV19
j_gene: TRBJ2-7
CDR3aa: CASSPDSSEKQYF
CDR3nt: TGTGCCAGCTCTCCCGACTCCTCCGAGAAGCAGTACTTC

d_gene: .
abundance: .
v_gene: TRBV6-5
j_gene: TRBJ1-1
CDR3aa: CASSYPAANTEAFF
CDR3nt: TGTGCCAGCAGTTACCCCGCAGCGAACACTGAAGCTTTCTTT

d_gene: TRBD1
abundance: .
v_gene: TRBV10-3
j_gene: TRBJ1-1
CDR3aa: CAISPLGTGEAFF
CDR3nt: TGTGCCATCAGCCCACTTGGGACAGGGGAAGCTTTCTTT

d_gene: TRBD1
abundance: .
v_gene: TRBV5-6
j_gene: TRBJ1-2
CDR3aa: CASSPYQTGVLGYTF
CDR3nt: TGTGCCAGCAGCCCCTACCAGACAGGGGTCTTGGGCTACACCTTC

d_gene: .
abundance: .
v_gene: TRBV30
j_gene: TRBJ2-1
CDR3aa: CAWAEDGHEQFF
CDR3nt: TGTGCCTGGGCCGAGGACGGGCATGAGCAGTTCTTC

d_gene: .
abundance: .
v_gene: TRBV11-2
j_gene: TRBJ1-1
CDR3aa: CASSLSLDTEAFF
CDR3nt: TGTGCCAGCAGCTTAAGTCTGGACACTGAAGCTTTCTTT

d_gene: .
abundance: .
v_gene: TRBV18
j_gene: TRBJ2-3
CDR3aa: CASSPDTDTQYF
CDR3nt: TGTGCCAGCTCACCTGACACAGATACGCAGTATTTT

d_gene: .
abundance: .
v_gene: TRBV7-9
j_gene: TRBJ1-2
CDR3aa: CASSLGDSSYYGYTF
CDR3nt: TGTGCCAGCAGCTTAGGTGACAGCTCGTACTATGGCTACACCTTC

d_gene: TRBD1
abundance: .
v_gene: TRBV6-5
j_gene: TRBJ1-1
CDR3aa: CASSRQGEAFF
CDR3nt: TGTGCCAGCAGTCGACAGGGTGAAGCTTTCTTT

d_gene: .
abundance: .
v_gene: TRBV28
j_gene: TRBJ2-7
CDR3aa: CASSSPGTYYEQYF
CDR3nt: TGTGCCAGCAGTTCGCCGGGAACCTACTACGAGCAGTACTTC

d_gene: .
abundance: .
v_gene: TRBV4-2
j_gene: TRBJ2-1
CDR3aa: CASSQEGLDNEQFF
CDR3nt: TGTGCCAGCAGCCAAGAGGGCTTGGACAATGAGCAGTTCTTC

d_gene: .
abundance: .
v_gene: TRBV6-5
j_gene: TRBJ2-5
CDR3aa: CASSRGEEETQYF
CDR3nt: TGTGCCAGCTCAAGGGGGGAGGAAGAGACCCAGTACTTC

d_gene: TRBD1
abundance: .
v_gene: TRBV18
j_gene: TRBJ2-1
CDR3aa: CASSPAGGAEDEQFF
CDR3nt: TGTGCCAGCTCACCCGCAGGGGGCGCGGAGGATGAGCAGTTCTTC